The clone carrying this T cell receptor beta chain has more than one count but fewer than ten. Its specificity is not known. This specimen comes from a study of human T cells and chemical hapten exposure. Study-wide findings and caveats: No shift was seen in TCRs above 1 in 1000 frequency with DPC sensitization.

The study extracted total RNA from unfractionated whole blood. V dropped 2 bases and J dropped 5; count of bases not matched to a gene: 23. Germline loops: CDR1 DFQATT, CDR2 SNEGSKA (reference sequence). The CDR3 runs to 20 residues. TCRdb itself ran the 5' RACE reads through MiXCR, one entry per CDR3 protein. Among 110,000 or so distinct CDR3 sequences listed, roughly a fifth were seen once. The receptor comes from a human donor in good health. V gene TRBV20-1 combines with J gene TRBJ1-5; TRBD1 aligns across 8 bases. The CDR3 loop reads CSARPFFAWTGRIVDQPQHF. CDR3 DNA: TGCAGTGCTAGACCTTTCTTTGCATGGACAGGGAGGATCGTGGATCAGCCCCAGCATTTT.